The 18 T cell receptor beta chains listed next were all sequenced from one sample in a study of vaccination and CD4 T cells after COVID-19. The treatment is: roughly 11-day PBMC culture with coronavirus spike peptide pools or control peptides (ViraFEST assay). No antigen is known for these receptors. Cultured CD4+ T-cell DNA underwent Oncomine TCR Beta short-read sequencing. MiXCR was run by TCRdb on the PCR reads, yielding one entry per CDR3 protein. The sample holds about 14,000 distinct CDR3 sequences, around two fifths seen once. The sample taken for sequencing was CD4+ T cells from blood, cultured in vitro. The receptors originated from a human donor who had recovered from COVID-19.

This sequence joins TRBV7-2 and TRBJ1-2; 9 positions agree with TRBD1. V shed 1 base, J shed 7 bases, and the junction held 4 bases outside the gene matches. Germline CDR1 reads SGHTA; CDR2 reads FQGNSA. CDR3 length: 14 amino acids. CDR3 sequence: CASSLGTGAAGYTF. For the CDR3, the DNA is TGTGCCAGCAGCTTAGGGACAGGGGCGGCTGGCTACACCTTC.

The gene calls are TRBV4-3 and TRBJ2-1, with D possibly called TRBD1 or TRBD2 (5 bases each). This CDR3 spans 15 amino acids. Trimming removed 1 base from V and 4 bases from J, with 11 bases in between. Germline CDR1 and CDR2: LGHNA and YSLEER. Here the CDR3 reads CASSQGGSQYNEQFF. The CDR3 DNA sequence: TGCGCCAGCAGCCAAGGGGGGTCGCAATACAATGAGCAGTTCTTC.

The chain joins TRBV7-2 to TRBJ2-1, with D possibly TRBD1 on 6 matching bases. The end of the DNA aligns better with TRBJ2-7, so the J call may be wrong. The germline V gene has CDR1 SGHTA and CDR2 FQGNSA. The CDR3 extends over 14 amino acids. The CDR3 sequence is CASSGQTVPYEQYF. In DNA form, the CDR3 reads TGTGCCAGCAGCGGACAGACAGTTCCCTACGAGCAGTACTTC.

This clonotype was seen more than once but under ten times. The chain has TRBV7-6 and TRBJ2-7; 9 bases agree with TRBD1. Losses at the gene ends were 3 bases for V and 1 base for J; bases not matched to a gene: 4. Germline CDR1 is SGHVS and CDR2 is FNYEAQ. The CDR3 is made up of 15 amino acids. The CDR3 spells CASSLDDRGSYEQYF. Written as DNA, the CDR3 is TGTGCCAGCAGCTTGGATGACAGGGGGTCCTACGAGCAGTACTTC.

V usage is TRBV4-3 and J usage is TRBJ2-5, with 7 positions matching TRBD1. Losses at the gene ends were 0 bases for V and 7 bases for J; bases not matched to a gene: 8. This CDR3 has 15 residues. CDR1 is LGHNA and CDR2 is YSLEER in the germline V gene. The CDR3 region has the DNA TGCGCCAGCAGCCAAGAGTCTACGGGACAGCGGACCCAGTACTTC. Amino acid sequence: CASSQESTGQRTQYF.

Written as DNA, the CDR3 is TGTGCCAGCAGCCAGACCACAGGGATCCCCGGGGATGAGCAGTTCTTC. Protein product: CASSQTTGIPGDEQFF. The chain links TRBV27 to TRBJ2-1, with a possible D match to TRBD1 (6 bases). V shed 6 bases and J shed 8 bases, with 23 bases lying between them. Germline V lookup: CDR1 MNHEY, CDR2 SMNVEV (reference sequence). The CDR3 spans 16 residues.

V gene TRBV12-3 or TRBV12-4 combines with J gene TRBJ1-6; 9 bases are a match to TRBD1. The CDR3 loop spans 15 amino acids. V gave up 5 bases and J gave up 7 bases; unmatched junction bases: 6. This CDR3 is CASSPATGGNSPLHF. The DNA of the CDR3 is TGTGCCAGCAGTCCAGCGACAGGGGGAAATTCACCCCTCCACTTT.

A few counts support this clonotype. V and J are TRBV19 and TRBJ1-1, with a possible D match to TRBD1 (5 bases). The CDR3 sequence is 14 residues long. Deletions cut 4 bases from V and 0 bases from J, with 9 bases between. Looked up from germline, CDR1 is LNHDA and CDR2 is SQIVND (reference sequence). This CDR3 is CASSKGHLNTEAFF. CDR3 bases: TGTGCCAGTAGTAAAGGACACCTGAACACTGAAGCTTTCTTT.

This clonotype was seen only a few times. At one boundary the junction diverges from the germline segment, which might be a read error. This chain links TRBV6-1 with TRBJ2-7, with D tentatively TRBD2 (5 bases). This CDR3 is built from 12 residues. Germline V gene data show CDR1 as MNHNS and CDR2 as SASEGT. The CDR3 region has the DNA TGTGCCAGCAGGGAAGGGAGCTACGAGCAGTACTTC. This translates into CASREGSYEQYF.

The chain links TRBV18 to TRBJ2-7, with D possibly being TRBD1 or TRBD2 (5 bases each). CDR1 KGHSH and CDR2 LQKENI come from the germline V gene. Trimming took 4 bases from V and 4 from J, leaving 14 bases between them. The CDR3 length is 14 residues. CDR3 nucleotide sequence: TGTGCCAGCTCACAGGGACCGACGAATTACGAGCAGTACTTC. Amino acids: CASSQGPTNYEQYF.

This clonotype was observed a handful of times. The chain combines TRBV7-2 with TRBJ1-5; TRBD1 is a possible D gene (6 bases). V gave up 1 base and J gave up 4 bases, with 11 bases separating them. The CDR3 has 15 amino acids. Germline CDR1 reads SGHTA; CDR2 reads FQGNSA. The DNA of the CDR3 is TGTGCCAGCAGCTTAGTCCAACAGGGTAATCAGCCCCAGCATTTT. As protein: CASSLVQQGNQPQHF.

This clonotype showed up just a few times. This chain joins TRBV19 and TRBJ1-1, with 8 bases identical to TRBD1. With 7 bases clipped from V and 0 bases from J, the junction kept 4 bases outside the gene matches. CDR1 is LNHDA, CDR2 SQIVND, per germline (reference sequence). The length of the CDR3 is 14 residues. The CDR3 nucleotides read TGTGCCAGTACCCCGGACAGGGTGAACACTGAAGCTTTCTTT. Residues: CASTPDRVNTEAFF.

This clonotype has a handful of counts. The chain joins TRBV7-2 to TRBJ1-2, with no clear D. Germline V CDR1 and CDR2: SGHTA, FQGNSA. This CDR3 has 15 amino acids. V lost 1 base, J lost 7 bases, and 16 bases lay in between. CDR3 sequence reads: CASSLEGRRVGGYTF. DNA for the CDR3: TGTGCCAGCAGCTTAGAGGGTAGGAGGGTCGGTGGCTACACCTTC.

The CDR3 DNA reads as TGCGCCAGCAGCACAAAATTCGGGGGGAACACTGAAGCTTTCTTT. It encodes CASSTKFGGNTEAFF. The V gene is TRBV4-3, the J gene TRBJ1-1; TRBD1 is a possible D gene (5 bases). This CDR3 is built from 15 residues. The V and J ends lost 5 bases and 1 base respectively, with 14 bases between them. Germline loops: CDR1 LGHNA, CDR2 YSLEER.

The chain is built from TRBV3-1 and TRBJ2-6; D call uncertain. The CDR3 length is 13 residues. Germline V gene data show CDR1 as LGHDT and CDR2 as YNNKEL (reference sequence). V gave up 2 bases and J gave up 4 bases, with 3 bases separating them. The CDR3 sequence is CASSQPGANVLTF. DNA of the CDR3: TGTGCCAGCAGCCAACCCGGGGCCAACGTCCTGACTTTC.

This clonotype occurred a few times. The chain couples TRBV21-1 to TRBJ1-5; the listed D gene, TRBD1, was not tested against the DNA. TRBV21-1 is a listed pseudogene. The CDR3 sequence is 16 residues long. The CDR3 region has the DNA TGTGCCAGCAGCAAACCCCCGGGACAGTTCAATCAGCCCCAGCATTTT. Translation: CASSKPPGQFNQPQHF.

The V and J genes are TRBV11-3 and TRBJ1-4; possible D gene TRBD1, 5 bases. The CDR3 spans 16 residues. Germline-derived CDR1 and CDR2 are SGHNT and YENEEA. Trimming took off 3 bases at V and 3 bases at J, with 14 bases between the two ends. CDR3 sequence: CASSFQGGIANEKLFF. The CDR3 coding sequence is TGTGCCAGCAGCTTTCAGGGCGGTATAGCTAATGAAAAACTGTTTTTT.

The gene calls are TRBV19 and TRBJ1-2; TRBD1 agrees at 7 bases. The J segment lost 6 bases and the V segment lost 7 bases, leaving 11 bases of the junction unmatched. Germline CDR1 LNHDA, CDR2 SQIVND (reference sequence). The length of the CDR3 is 14 residues. The CDR3 region is CASTKEQGYHGYTF. The CDR3 DNA reads TGTGCCAGTACCAAGGAACAGGGGTATCATGGCTACACCTTC. Filled out from reference TRBV19 and TRBJ1-2, the complete variable domain reads DGGITQSPKYLFRKEGQNVTLSCEQNLNHDAMYWYRQDPGQGLRLIYYSQIVNDFQKGDIAEGYSVSREKKESFPLTVTSAQKNPTAFYLCASTKEQGYHGYTFGSGTRLTVV.